Given below is one T cell receptor (beta chain) in context. What this receptor recognizes is not known. No base qualities exist here, and no much larger clone lies one base off it. In the same sample, other DNA sequences code for this CDR3. The data belong to a study of beta chain features in type 1 diabetes (dated by TCRdb to the late 2010s). General notes on the study: No differences in mean age, gender distribution, total cell number or subset yield were found between patients and healthy donors. Across all samples, about 110 million sorted cells were examined, and cell number per subset correlated strongly with RNA yield. The study compared TCRB repertoires of sorted circulating CD4+ T cell subsets between recently diagnosed type 1 diabetes patients and matched healthy donors. Naive and central memory subsets were obtained from all 30 or so donors, but regulatory and stem cell-like memory subsets were isolated from only 8 patients and roughly eight healthy donors.

A single peripheral blood draw of roughly 0.11 L on average was collected from each donor into heparinised tubes. Using a panel that included CD45RO, CCR7, CD25, CD127, CD95 and CD27, naive, central memory, regulatory and stem cell-like memory CD4+ T cells were sorted on a BD FACSAria II. Every sorted population had a purity above 98%. PBMCs were isolated right away by Lymphoprep density gradient centrifugation and were stained directly, without culture. So that batch effects would be minimized, each experiment stained and sorted samples in pairs, pairing one healthy donor with one patient. CDR1 and CDR2 were assigned from the germline V gene as KGHSH and LQKENI. V and J are truncated by 2 bases and 0 bases respectively, leaving an intervening sequence of 2 bases. The cysteine opens and the phenylalanine closes a CDR3 of 12 amino acids. Only the CDR3 DNA stays, 36 bases, in frame from base 1. The entire isolated RNA was reverse transcribed using the High Capacity cDNA Reverse Transcription Kit, and thus expressed TCRB transcripts were sequenced. Deep immunoSEQ sequencing was performed on naive, central memory and regulatory T cell samples, with an average of around 3.5 million total reads per sample. After sorted cells were lysed in RLT buffer, RNA was extracted with DNase-treated RNeasy Micro or Mini kits, with the choice depending on cell number. Each cell subset was processed separately to prevent cross-contamination, with patient and healthy donor samples processed together. TCRB sequences were amplified from cDNA with the immunoSEQ multiplex PCR, producing 87-bp fragments spanning the CDR3 region. Sequencing of the amplicons was performed on the Illumina HiSeq platform. Turning to the authors' computational methods: PCR bias was computationally corrected using synthetic template baselines, reads within Hamming distance 2 were collapsed, and singletons that could not be merged were discarded. By aligning reads against IMGT, V, D and J genes, CDR3 length, and insertions or deletions at six rearrangement sites were assigned. Clonotype counts were normalized to sorted cell number within each subset before computing true diversity and Gini coefficients with the tcR R package. The overlap coefficient, calculated on TCRB nucleotide sequences, was used to quantify repertoire sharing. Out-of-frame TCRB sequences from naive cells were analyzed to stand in for the pre-selection repertoire. Held by TCRdb, this immuneACCESS table contains in-frame sequences only and omits some clones. Under half of the omission traces to an unresolved V gene where checked; the cause of the rest is unknown. The V and J calls and clone size come from that table; D and trimming were worked out from the DNA. For this sample there are roughly 400,000 clones; more than 12% appear just once. Approximately 0.019% of the sample goes to the ten largest clones.

Study-wide findings and limitations: HLA sub-analyses involved small numbers of individuals, so any influence of HLA type on TCRB rearrangement remained unresolved. Shorter templates might have been favored by PCR, but patient and control samples were amplified and corrected together, so both groups would have been affected equally by any skew. The naive, central memory and regulatory TCRB repertoires appeared to resemble one another more closely among patients than among healthy donors. Fewer insertions and more nucleotide deletions at VDJ recombination sites were observed in patients with type 1 diabetes, implying thymic rearrangement abnormalities. In all four CD4+ subsets, TCRB CDR3 length was moderately but significantly shorter in type 1 diabetes patients. Because cDNA was sequenced instead of genomic DNA, highly expressing activated cells could be over-represented, though the groups showed no difference in activation or CD3 levels.

This TCR derives from a woman in her late teens or twenties in good health. What was sequenced was naive CD4+ T cells from blood. The sample's cell subset or site label, decoded: true naive CD4+ T cells. The sequence links TRBV18 to TRBJ2-7, with the D gene not clear enough to name. CDR3 loop: CASSPYSYEQYF. The sequenced DNA: TGTGCCAGCTCACCATACTCCTACGAGCAGTACTTC.